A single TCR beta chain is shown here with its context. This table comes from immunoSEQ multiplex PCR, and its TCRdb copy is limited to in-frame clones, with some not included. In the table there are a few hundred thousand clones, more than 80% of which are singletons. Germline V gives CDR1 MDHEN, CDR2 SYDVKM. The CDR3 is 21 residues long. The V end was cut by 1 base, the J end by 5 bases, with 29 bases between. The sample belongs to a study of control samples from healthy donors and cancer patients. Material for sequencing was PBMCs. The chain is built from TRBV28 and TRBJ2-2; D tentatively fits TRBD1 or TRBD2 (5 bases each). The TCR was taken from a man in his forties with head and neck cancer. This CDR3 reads CASSLFRNRDGTRSITGELFF. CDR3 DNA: TGTGCCAGCAGTTTATTTAGGAACCGGGACGGAACTAGATCCATAACCGGGGAGCTGTTTTTT.